This paragraph reports one T cell receptor (beta chain). The CDR3 length is 14 residues. Germline CDR1 and CDR2: LNHDA and SQIVND (reference sequence). Trimming took 5 bases from V and 4 from J, leaving 14 bases between them. This specimen belongs to a study of T cell responses to AZD1222 COVID-19 vaccine. Profiling relied on immunoSEQ multiplex PCR, and the TCRdb table lists in-frame clones only, not all of them. The sample consists of some 150,000 clones, about 93% of them appearing once. The sequencing used peripheral blood, collected on day 0 of AZD1222 vaccination. V usage is TRBV19 and J usage is TRBJ1-1; perhaps TRBD1 as D (6 bases). This receptor was identified in an adult in good health. The DNA of the CDR3 is TGTGCCAGTAGTGACAGAGGGGGGGGCACTGAAGCTTTCTTT. Translation: CASSDRGGGTEAFF.